The rows below give T cell receptor beta chains drawn from one sample of a study of blood T cell repertoires in COVID-19. Data came from immunoSEQ multiplex PCR; TCRdb stores just in-frame clones and leaves some out. The sample has about 170,000 clones, roughly nine tenths seen once. The sample consisted of peripheral blood. The receptors here all came from a man between 65 and 85 years old with acute or convalescent COVID-19. Each CDR3 is given with its conserved first and last residue. The order of the fields is V gene, J gene, clone size, D gene, CDR3 protein, CDR3 DNA. D genes are given only for firm matches. Clone size is not always given. Where it is, it says once, few, many or a class for expanded clones.

v_gene: TRBV10-2; j_gene: TRBJ1-6; abundance: NA; d_gene: NA; CDR3aa: CASRKGEYNSPLHF; CDR3nt: TGCGCCAGCAGAAAGGGGGAGTATAATTCACCCCTCCACTTT
v_gene: TRBV5-4; j_gene: TRBJ2-3; abundance: NA; d_gene: TRBD2; CDR3aa: CAMSGGAGGHPDTQYF; CDR3nt: TGTGCCATGTCGGGGGGAGCGGGAGGGCATCCAGATACGCAGTATTTT
v_gene: TRBV11-2; j_gene: TRBJ1-5; abundance: once; d_gene: NA; CDR3aa: CASSPTGDGNQPQHF; CDR3nt: TGTGCCAGCAGCCCGACCGGGGATGGCAATCAGCCCCAGCATTTT
v_gene: TRBV2; j_gene: TRBJ1-1; abundance: NA; d_gene: NA; CDR3aa: CASRTGSEAEAFF; CDR3nt: TGTGCCAGCAGGACAGGCTCAGAGGCTGAAGCTTTCTTT
v_gene: TRBV28; j_gene: TRBJ1-4; abundance: NA; d_gene: NA; CDR3aa: CARPTESEKLFF; CDR3nt: TGTGCCAGACCGACAGAGTCTGAAAAACTGTTTTTT
v_gene: TRBV2; j_gene: TRBJ2-7; abundance: NA; d_gene: TRBD2; CDR3aa: CASSRLGAGRGVSNEQYF; CDR3nt: TGTGCCAGCAGCCGACTGGGGGCCGGGCGGGGGGTTTCCAACGAGCAGTACTTC
v_gene: TRBV2; j_gene: TRBJ1-1; abundance: NA; d_gene: NA; CDR3aa: CASSPLGDMNTEAFF; CDR3nt: TGTGCCAGCAGTCCACTTGGAGATATGAACACTGAAGCTTTCTTT
v_gene: TRBV5-1; j_gene: TRBJ2-1; abundance: NA; d_gene: TRBD2; CDR3aa: CAYKWTSGLTSYNEQFF; CDR3nt: TGCGCTTATAAGTGGACTAGCGGCTTGACTTCCTACAATGAGCAGTTCTTC
v_gene: TRBV6-2/TRBV6-3; j_gene: TRBJ1-5; abundance: NA; d_gene: NA; CDR3aa: CASSYPGATNQPQHF; CDR3nt: TGTGCCAGCAGTTACCCAGGGGCCACTAATCAGCCCCAGCATTTT
v_gene: TRBV6-5; j_gene: TRBJ1-4; abundance: NA; d_gene: TRBD1; CDR3aa: CASSYLSRGPNEKLFF; CDR3nt: TGTGCCAGCAGTTATCTATCCAGGGGGCCCAATGAAAAACTGTTTTTT
v_gene: TRBV6-1; j_gene: TRBJ1-3; abundance: NA; d_gene: TRBD1; CDR3aa: CASSEVRGTGKASGNTIYF; CDR3nt: TGTGCCAGCAGTGAAGTAAGGGGGACAGGGAAAGCTTCTGGAAACACCATATATTTT
v_gene: TRBV6-5; j_gene: TRBJ2-7; abundance: few; d_gene: NA; CDR3aa: CASSYPEGVLYF; CDR3nt: TGTGCCAGCAGTTACCCAGAAGGGGTACTGTACTTC
v_gene: TRBV10-3; j_gene: TRBJ2-7; abundance: NA; d_gene: NA; CDR3aa: CATMGEEGVEQYF; CDR3nt: TGTGCCACTATGGGGGAAGAGGGGGTCGAGCAGTACTTC
v_gene: TRBV5-1; j_gene: TRBJ1-3; abundance: once; d_gene: NA; CDR3aa: CASSPLGQRSGNTIYF; CDR3nt: TGCGCCAGCAGCCCGCTAGGACAGCGCTCTGGAAACACCATATATTTT
v_gene: TRBV5-1; j_gene: TRBJ1-1; abundance: NA; d_gene: NA; CDR3aa: CASSLSPNTEAFF; CDR3nt: TGCGCCAGCAGCTTGTCTCCGAACACTGAAGCTTTCTTT
v_gene: TRBV28; j_gene: TRBJ1-1; abundance: NA; d_gene: NA; CDR3aa: CASSLILAGEAFF; CDR3nt: TGTGCCAGCAGTTTAATATTGGCTGGTGAAGCTTTCTTT
v_gene: TRBV25-1; j_gene: TRBJ2-3; abundance: NA; d_gene: TRBD2; CDR3aa: CASSEYSGTSGTDTQYF; CDR3nt: TGTGCCAGCAGTGAATATAGTGGGACTAGCGGCACAGATACGCAGTATTTT
v_gene: TRBV5-4; j_gene: TRBJ2-2; abundance: NA; d_gene: TRBD1; CDR3aa: CASSWGQVNTGELFF; CDR3nt: TGTGCCAGCAGCTGGGGACAGGTCAACACCGGGGAGCTGTTTTTT
v_gene: TRBV5-1; j_gene: TRBJ1-1; abundance: NA; d_gene: TRBD1; CDR3aa: CASSLGQPFGNTEAFF; CDR3nt: TGCGCCAGCAGCCTGGGACAGCCCTTCGGGAACACTGAAGCTTTCTTT